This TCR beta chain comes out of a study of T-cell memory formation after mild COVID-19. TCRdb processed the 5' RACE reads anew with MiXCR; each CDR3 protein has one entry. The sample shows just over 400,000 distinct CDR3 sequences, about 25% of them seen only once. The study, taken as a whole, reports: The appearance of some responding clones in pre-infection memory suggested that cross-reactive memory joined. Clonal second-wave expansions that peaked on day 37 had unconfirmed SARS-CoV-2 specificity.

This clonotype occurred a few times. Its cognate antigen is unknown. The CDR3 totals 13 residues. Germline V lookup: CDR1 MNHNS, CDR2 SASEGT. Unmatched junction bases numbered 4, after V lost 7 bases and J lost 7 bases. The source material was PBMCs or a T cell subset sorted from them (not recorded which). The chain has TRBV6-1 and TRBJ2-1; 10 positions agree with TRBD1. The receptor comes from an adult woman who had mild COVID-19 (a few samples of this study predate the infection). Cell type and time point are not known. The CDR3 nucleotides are TGTGCCAGCATGCGGGGACAGGGGAATGAGCAGTTCTTC. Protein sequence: CASMRGQGNEQFF.